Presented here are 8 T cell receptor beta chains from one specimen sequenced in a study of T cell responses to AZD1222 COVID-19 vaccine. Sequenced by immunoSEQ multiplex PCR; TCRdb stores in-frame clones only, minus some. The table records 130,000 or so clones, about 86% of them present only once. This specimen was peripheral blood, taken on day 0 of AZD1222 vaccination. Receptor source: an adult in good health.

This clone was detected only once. The CDR3 region has the DNA TGTGCTAGTGGTCTCTCTCTAGGGGGGCCGGGTTCCGAGACCCAGTACTTC. This sequence encodes CASGLSLGGPGSETQYF. The rearrangement uses TRBV12-5 and TRBJ2-5; either TRBD1 or TRBD2 may supply D (6 bases each). This CDR3 comprises 17 residues. The V end lost 5 bases, the J end lost 5 bases, and 24 bases lay between the germline ends. Per germline, CDR1 LGHNT and CDR2 FRNRAP.

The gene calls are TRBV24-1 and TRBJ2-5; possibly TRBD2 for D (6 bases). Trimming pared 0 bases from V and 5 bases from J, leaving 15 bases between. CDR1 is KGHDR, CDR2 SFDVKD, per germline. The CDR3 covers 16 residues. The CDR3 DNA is TGTGCCACCAGTGATTTGAAGTTCGGGGGAATGGAGACCCAGTACTTC. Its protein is CATSDLKFGGMETQYF.

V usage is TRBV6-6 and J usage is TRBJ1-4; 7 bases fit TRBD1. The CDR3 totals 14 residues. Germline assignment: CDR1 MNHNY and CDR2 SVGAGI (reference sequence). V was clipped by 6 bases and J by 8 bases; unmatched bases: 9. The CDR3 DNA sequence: TGTGCCAGCAGCCCTGGACAGGTCGGAGAAAAACTGTTTTTT. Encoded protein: CASSPGQVGEKLFF.

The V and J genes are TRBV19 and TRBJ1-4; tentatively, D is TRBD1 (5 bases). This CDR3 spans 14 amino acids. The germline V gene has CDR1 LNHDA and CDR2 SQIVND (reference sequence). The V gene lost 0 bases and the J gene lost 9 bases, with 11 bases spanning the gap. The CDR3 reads CASSIEVAGKKLFF. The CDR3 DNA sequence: TGTGCCAGTAGTATAGAGGTCGCAGGGAAAAAACTGTTTTTT.

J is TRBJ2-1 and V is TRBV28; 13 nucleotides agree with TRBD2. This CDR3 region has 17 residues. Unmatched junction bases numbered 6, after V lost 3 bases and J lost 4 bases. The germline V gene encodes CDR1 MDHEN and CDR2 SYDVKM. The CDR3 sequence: CASSFRGLAGLYNEQFF. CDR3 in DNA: TGTGCCAGCAGTTTCCGGGGACTAGCGGGACTTTACAATGAGCAGTTCTTC.

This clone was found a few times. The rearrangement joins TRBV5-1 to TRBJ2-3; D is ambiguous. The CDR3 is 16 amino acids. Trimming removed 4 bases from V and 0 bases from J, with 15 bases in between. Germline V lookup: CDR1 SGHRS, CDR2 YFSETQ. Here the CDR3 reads CASSLMAGTSTDTQYF. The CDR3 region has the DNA TGCGCCAGCAGCCTAATGGCCGGAACTAGCACAGATACGCAGTATTTT.

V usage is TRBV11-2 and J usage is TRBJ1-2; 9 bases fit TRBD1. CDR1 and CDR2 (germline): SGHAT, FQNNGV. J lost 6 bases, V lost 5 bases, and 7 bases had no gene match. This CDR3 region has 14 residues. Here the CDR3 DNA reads TGTGCCAGCAGCCCGGGACAGGGTATGGATGGCTACACCTTC. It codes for CASSPGQGMDGYTF.

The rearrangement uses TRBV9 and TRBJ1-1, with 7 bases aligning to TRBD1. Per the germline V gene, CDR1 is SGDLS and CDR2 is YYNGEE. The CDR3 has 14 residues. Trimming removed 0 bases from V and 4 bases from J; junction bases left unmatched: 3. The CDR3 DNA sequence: TGTGCCAGCAGCGTAGACGCAGGGGGCACTGAAGCTTTCTTT. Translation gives CASSVDAGGTEAFF.